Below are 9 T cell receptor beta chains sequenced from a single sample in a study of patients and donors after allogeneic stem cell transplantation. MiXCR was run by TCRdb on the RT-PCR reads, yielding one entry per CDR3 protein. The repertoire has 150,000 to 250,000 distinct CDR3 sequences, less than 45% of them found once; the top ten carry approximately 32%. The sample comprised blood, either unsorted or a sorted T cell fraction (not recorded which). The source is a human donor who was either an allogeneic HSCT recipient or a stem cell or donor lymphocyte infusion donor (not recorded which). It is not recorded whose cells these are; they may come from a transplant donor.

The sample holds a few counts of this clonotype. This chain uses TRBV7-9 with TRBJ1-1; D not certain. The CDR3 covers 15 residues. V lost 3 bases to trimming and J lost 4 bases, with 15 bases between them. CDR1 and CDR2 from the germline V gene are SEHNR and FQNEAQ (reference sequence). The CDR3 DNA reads TGTGCCAGCAGCTTCCCGAGAGTGATAGCCACTGAAGCTTTCTTT. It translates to CASSFPRVIATEAFF.

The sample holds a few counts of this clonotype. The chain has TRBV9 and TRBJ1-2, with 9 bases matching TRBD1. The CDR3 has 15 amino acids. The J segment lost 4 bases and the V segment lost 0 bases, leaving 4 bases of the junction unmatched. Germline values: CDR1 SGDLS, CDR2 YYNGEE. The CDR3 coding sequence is TGTGCCAGCAGCGTAGAAACAGGGGGCCTCTATGGCTACACCTTC. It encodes CASSVETGGLYGYTF.

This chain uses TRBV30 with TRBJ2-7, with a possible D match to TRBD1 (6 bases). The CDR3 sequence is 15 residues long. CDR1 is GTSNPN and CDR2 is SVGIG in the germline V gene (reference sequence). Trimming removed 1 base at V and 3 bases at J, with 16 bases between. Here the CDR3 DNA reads TGTGCCTGGAGTGCCGGGACAAGTACTATCTACGAGCAGTACTTC. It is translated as CAWSAGTSTIYEQYF. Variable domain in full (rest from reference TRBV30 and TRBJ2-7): SQTIHQWPATLVQPVGSPLSLECTVEGTSNPNLYWYRQAAGRGLQLLFYSVGIGQISSEVPQNLSASRPQDRQFILSSKKLLLSDSGFYLCAWSAGTSTIYEQYFGPGTRLTVT.

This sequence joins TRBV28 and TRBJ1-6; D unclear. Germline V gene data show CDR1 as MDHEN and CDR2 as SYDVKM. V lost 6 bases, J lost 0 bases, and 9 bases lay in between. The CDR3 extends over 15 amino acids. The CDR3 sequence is CASSLGSSYNSPLHF. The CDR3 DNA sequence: TGTGCCAGCAGCCTAGGGAGCTCCTATAATTCACCCCTCCACTTT. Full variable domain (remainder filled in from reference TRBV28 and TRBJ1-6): DVKVTQSSRYLVKRTGEKVFLECVQDMDHENMFWYRQDPGLGLRLIYFSYDVKMKEKGDIPEGYSVSREKKERFSLILESASTNQTSMYLCASSLGSSYNSPLHFGNGTRLTVT.

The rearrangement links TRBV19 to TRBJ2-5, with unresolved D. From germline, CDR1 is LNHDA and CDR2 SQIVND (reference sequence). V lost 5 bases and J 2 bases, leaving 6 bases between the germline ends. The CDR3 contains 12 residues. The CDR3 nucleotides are TGTGCCAGTAGTCAACAGCAAGAGACCCAGTACTTC. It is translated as CASSQQQETQYF.

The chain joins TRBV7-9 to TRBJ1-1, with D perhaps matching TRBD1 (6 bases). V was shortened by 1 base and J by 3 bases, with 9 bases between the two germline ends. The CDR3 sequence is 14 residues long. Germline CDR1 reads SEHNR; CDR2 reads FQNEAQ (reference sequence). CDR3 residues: CASSLVGGHTEAFF. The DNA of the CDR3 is TGTGCCAGCAGCTTAGTTGGGGGCCACACTGAAGCTTTCTTT.

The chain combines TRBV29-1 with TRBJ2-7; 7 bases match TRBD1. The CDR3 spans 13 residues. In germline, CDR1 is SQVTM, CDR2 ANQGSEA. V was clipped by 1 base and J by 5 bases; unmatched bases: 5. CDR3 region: CSVEGQGIHEQYF. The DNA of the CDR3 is TGCAGCGTTGAAGGACAGGGCATCCACGAGCAGTACTTC.

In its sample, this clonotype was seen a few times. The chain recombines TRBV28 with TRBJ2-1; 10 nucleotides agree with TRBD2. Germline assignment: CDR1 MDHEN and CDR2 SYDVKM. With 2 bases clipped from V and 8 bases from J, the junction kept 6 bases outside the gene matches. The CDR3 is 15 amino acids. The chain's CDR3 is CASSLPSLAGDEQFF. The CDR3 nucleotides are TGTGCCAGCAGTTTACCGTCTCTAGCGGGAGATGAGCAGTTCTTC. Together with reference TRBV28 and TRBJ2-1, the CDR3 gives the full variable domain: DVKVTQSSRYLVKRTGEKVFLECVQDMDHENMFWYRQDPGLGLRLIYFSYDVKMKEKGDIPEGYSVSREKKERFSLILESASTNQTSMYLCASSLPSLAGDEQFFGPGTRLTVL.

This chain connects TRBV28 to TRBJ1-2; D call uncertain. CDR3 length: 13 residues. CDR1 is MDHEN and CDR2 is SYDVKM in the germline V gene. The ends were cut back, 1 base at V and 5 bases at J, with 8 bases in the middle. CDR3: CASSLLSDYGYTF. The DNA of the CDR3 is TGTGCCAGCAGTTTATTGTCCGATTATGGCTACACCTTC.